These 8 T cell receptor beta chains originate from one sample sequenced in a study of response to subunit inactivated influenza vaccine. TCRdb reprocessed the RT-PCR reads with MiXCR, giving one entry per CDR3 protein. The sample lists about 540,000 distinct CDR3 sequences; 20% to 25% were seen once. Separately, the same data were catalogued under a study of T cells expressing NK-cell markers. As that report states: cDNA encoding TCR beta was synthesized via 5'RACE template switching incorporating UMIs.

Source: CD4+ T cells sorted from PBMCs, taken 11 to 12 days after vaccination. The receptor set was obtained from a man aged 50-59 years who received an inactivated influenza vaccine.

Here the CDR3 DNA reads TGTGCCATCAGCGGGCGGCTGGTAGAGACCCAGTACTTC. This sequence encodes CAISGRLVETQYF. The genes are TRBV10-3 and TRBJ2-5; D ambiguous. The CDR3 loop spans 13 amino acids. The germline V gene encodes CDR1 ENHRY and CDR2 SYGVKD. V lost 6 bases and J lost 4, with 12 bases in between.

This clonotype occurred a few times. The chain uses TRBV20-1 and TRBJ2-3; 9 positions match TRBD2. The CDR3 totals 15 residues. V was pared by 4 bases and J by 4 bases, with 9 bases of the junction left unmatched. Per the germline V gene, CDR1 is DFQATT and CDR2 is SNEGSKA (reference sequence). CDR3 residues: CSAKAGGHIADTQYF. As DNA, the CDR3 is TGCAGTGCTAAGGCGGGGGGGCATATCGCAGATACGCAGTATTTT.

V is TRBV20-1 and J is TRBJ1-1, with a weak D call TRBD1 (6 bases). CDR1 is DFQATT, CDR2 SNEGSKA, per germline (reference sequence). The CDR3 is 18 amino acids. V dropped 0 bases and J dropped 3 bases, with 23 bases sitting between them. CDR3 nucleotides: TGCAGTGCTAGAGATATATCACAGGGTATGGGGAGAGACACTGAAGCTTTCTTT. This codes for CSARDISQGMGRDTEAFF.

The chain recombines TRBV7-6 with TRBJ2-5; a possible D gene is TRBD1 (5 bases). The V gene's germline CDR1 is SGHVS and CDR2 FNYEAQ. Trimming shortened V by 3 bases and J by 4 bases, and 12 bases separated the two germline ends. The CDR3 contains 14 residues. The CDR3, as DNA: TGTGCCAGCAGCTTGACAGTGTCGGGAGAGACCCAGTACTTC. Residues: CASSLTVSGETQYF.

CDR3 residues: CASSLAGGHHGELFF. CDR3 sequence (DNA): TGTGCCAGCAGTTTAGCGGGGGGGCACCACGGGGAGCTGTTTTTT. This sequence joins TRBV12-3 or TRBV12-4 and TRBJ2-2; D perhaps matches TRBD2 (7 bases). This CDR3 is built from 15 residues. V was pared by 0 bases and J by 7 bases, with 12 bases between.

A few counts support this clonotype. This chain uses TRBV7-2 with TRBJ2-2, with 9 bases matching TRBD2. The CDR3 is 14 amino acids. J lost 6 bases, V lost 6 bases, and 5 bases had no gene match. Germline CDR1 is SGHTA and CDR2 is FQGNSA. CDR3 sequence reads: CASSKGLAAGELFF. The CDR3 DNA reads TGTGCCAGCAGTAAGGGACTAGCTGCCGGGGAGCTGTTTTTT.

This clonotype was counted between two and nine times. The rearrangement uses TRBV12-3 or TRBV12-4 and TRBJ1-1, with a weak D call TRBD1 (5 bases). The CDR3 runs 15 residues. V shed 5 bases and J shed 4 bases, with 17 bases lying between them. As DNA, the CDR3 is TGTGCCAGCAGTCCCTTGAACACAGGAGCCACTGAAGCTTTCTTT. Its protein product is CASSPLNTGATEAFF.

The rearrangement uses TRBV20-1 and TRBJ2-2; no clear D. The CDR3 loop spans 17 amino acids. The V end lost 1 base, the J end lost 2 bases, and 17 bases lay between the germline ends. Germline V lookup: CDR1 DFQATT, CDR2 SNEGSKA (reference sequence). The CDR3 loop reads CSARGSNRLVNTGELFF. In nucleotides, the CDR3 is TGCAGTGCTAGAGGTAGTAATAGGCTAGTCAACACCGGGGAGCTGTTTTTT.